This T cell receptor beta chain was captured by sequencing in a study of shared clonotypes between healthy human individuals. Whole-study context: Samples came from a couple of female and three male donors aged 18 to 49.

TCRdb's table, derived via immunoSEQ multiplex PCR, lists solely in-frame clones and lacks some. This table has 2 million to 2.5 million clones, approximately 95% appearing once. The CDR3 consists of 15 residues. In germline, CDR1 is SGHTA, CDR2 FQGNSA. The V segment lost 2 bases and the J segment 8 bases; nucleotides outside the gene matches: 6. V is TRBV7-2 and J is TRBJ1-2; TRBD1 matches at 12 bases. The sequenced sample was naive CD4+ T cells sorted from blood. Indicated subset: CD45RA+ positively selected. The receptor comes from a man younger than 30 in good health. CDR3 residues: CASSLHAGTGGGYTF. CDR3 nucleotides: TGTGCCAGCAGCTTACACGCAGGGACAGGGGGCGGCTACACCTTC.